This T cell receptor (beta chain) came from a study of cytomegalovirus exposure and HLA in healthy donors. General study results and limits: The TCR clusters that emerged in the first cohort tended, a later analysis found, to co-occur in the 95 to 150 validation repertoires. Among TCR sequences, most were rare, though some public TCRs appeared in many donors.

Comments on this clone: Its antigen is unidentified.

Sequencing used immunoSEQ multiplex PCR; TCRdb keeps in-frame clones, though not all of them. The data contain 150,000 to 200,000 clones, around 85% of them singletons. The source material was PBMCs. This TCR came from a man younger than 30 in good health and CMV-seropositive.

This CDR3 is CASSSMTSGAHNEQFF. The CDR3 nucleotides are TGTGCCAGCAGCTCGATGACTAGCGGAGCCCACAATGAGCAGTTCTTC. The chain employs TRBV7-6 and TRBJ2-1; 9 positions agree with TRBD2. V lost 4 bases and J lost 5; bases outside the gene matches: 9. Per the germline V gene, CDR1 is SGHVS and CDR2 is FNYEAQ. This CDR3 is 16 amino acids long.